Following are 12 T cell receptor beta chains from one sample sequenced in a study of blood T cell repertoires in COVID-19. Profiled with immunoSEQ multiplex PCR; TCRdb holds only in-frame clones, not every one. The table lists around 130,000 clones, roughly 84% of them singletons. The specimen sequenced was PBMCs or T cells enriched from blood (not recorded which). Receptors were obtained from a woman in her twenties or thirties who had recovered from COVID-19.

The chain has TRBV2 and TRBJ1-6, with 8 bases fitting TRBD1. The CDR3 has 14 amino acids. Germline CDR1 and CDR2: SNHLY and FYNNEI. J lost 6 bases, V lost 5 bases, and 3 bases had no gene match. For the CDR3, the DNA is TGTGCCAGCAGTTTTGACAGGGGTAATTCACCCCTCCACTTT. Amino acid sequence: CASSFDRGNSPLHF.

The chain employs TRBV25-1 and TRBJ2-7, with D tentatively TRBD1 (6 bases). CDR3 size: 15 residues. Trimming removed 3 bases from V and 6 bases from J, with 18 bases in between. CDR1 is MGHDK, CDR2 SYGVNS, per germline. The CDR3 region is CASSDFDRPRGEQYF. The CDR3 DNA reads as TGTGCCAGCAGTGATTTTGACAGGCCGCGAGGCGAGCAGTACTTC.

The rearrangement links TRBV11-2 to TRBJ2-7, with D unresolved. The CDR3 has 13 residues. Deletions cut 5 bases from V and 0 bases from J, with 8 bases between. Per the germline V gene, CDR1 is SGHAT and CDR2 is FQNNGV. The CDR3 spells CASSPGLSYEQYF. In DNA, the CDR3 is TGTGCCAGCAGCCCAGGCCTCTCCTACGAGCAGTACTTC.

The V call is TRBV4-1, the J call TRBJ2-7; D gene ambiguous. Germline V gives CDR1 MGHRA, CDR2 YSYEKL. V dropped 3 bases and J dropped 2 bases, with 14 bases sitting between them. CDR3 length equals 15 residues. CDR3 sequence reads: CASSQSGDPTYEQYF. The CDR3 DNA is TGCGCCAGCAGCCAGTCCGGAGACCCGACCTACGAGCAGTACTTC.

V is TRBV5-5 and J is TRBJ2-3; TRBD2 agrees at 9 bases. The CDR3 runs 16 residues. The ends lost 0 bases at V and 7 bases at J; junction bases unmatched: 9. CDR1 and CDR2 from the germline V gene are SGHKS and YYEKEE (reference sequence). CDR3: CASSLAGLAGVNTQYF. DNA of the CDR3: TGTGCCAGCAGCTTGGCCGGGTTAGCGGGAGTCAATACGCAGTATTTT. Full variable domain (remainder filled in from reference TRBV5-5 and TRBJ2-3): DAGVTQSPTHLIKTRGQQVTLRCSPISGHKSVSWYQQVLGQGPQFIFQYYEKEERGRGNFPDRFSARQFPNYSSELNVNALLLGDSALYLCASSLAGLAGVNTQYFGPGTRLTVL.

This chain links TRBV24-1 with TRBJ2-1, with 8 bases identical to TRBD2. This CDR3 has 18 amino acids. The germline V gene has CDR1 KGHDR and CDR2 SFDVKD. Trimming cost V 1 base and J 8 bases; bases outside gene matches: 15. The CDR3 is CATSDFAVVAGSQYEQFF. The CDR3 nucleotides are TGTGCCACCAGTGATTTCGCTGTGGTAGCGGGGAGTCAGTATGAGCAGTTCTTC.

The chain uses TRBV24-1 and TRBJ1-2; TRBD1 matches 11 bases. Germline V CDR1 and CDR2: KGHDR, SFDVKD. The CDR3 is 16 residues long. The V gene end was trimmed by 5 bases and the J gene end by 1 base; junction bases not matched to a gene: 5. CDR3 protein: CATSAGQGAFNYGYTF. CDR3 coding DNA: TGTGCCACCAGTGCCGGACAGGGGGCCTTTAACTATGGCTACACCTTC.

This chain uses TRBV10-3 with TRBJ1-5; 7 nucleotides align to TRBD1. Losses at the gene ends were 11 bases for V and 4 bases for J; bases not matched to a gene: 8. Germline lookup yields CDR1 ENHRY and CDR2 SYGVKD. The CDR3 contains 13 residues. The CDR3 loop reads CACGTENNQPQHF. The CDR3 DNA sequence: TGTGCCTGCGGGACAGAAAATAATCAGCCCCAGCATTTT.

The chain is built from TRBV28 and TRBJ1-2, with TRBD1 identical over 7 bases. The V gene's germline CDR1 is MDHEN and CDR2 SYDVKM. V trimming: 5 bases; J trimming: 7 bases; junction bases outside the gene matches: 10. The CDR3 loop spans 14 amino acids. The CDR3 DNA sequence: TGTGCCAGCAGTCCCGGACAGGTTATTAGTGGCTACACCTTC. It yields the protein CASSPGQVISGYTF.

The chain employs TRBV14 and TRBJ2-1, with a tentative D call TRBD2 (5 bases). Looked up from germline, CDR1 is SGHDN and CDR2 is FVKESK. The CDR3 contains 14 residues. The V gene lost 1 base and the J gene lost 9 bases, with 13 bases spanning the gap. This CDR3 is CASSQVLGMAEQFF. CDR3 nucleotide sequence: TGTGCCAGCAGCCAAGTCCTCGGGATGGCTGAGCAGTTCTTC.

The chain combines TRBV4-1 with TRBJ2-1, with 16 bases fitting TRBD2. CDR1 and CDR2 from the germline V gene are MGHRA and YSYEKL. Unmatched junction bases numbered 10, after V lost 0 bases and J lost 5 bases. The CDR3 contains 20 residues. CDR3 coding DNA: TGCGCCAGCAGCCAAGACTACGGGACTAGCGGGAGGGGGTTTCACAATGAGCAGTTCTTC. It encodes CASSQDYGTSGRGFHNEQFF.

The rearrangement links TRBV5-1 to TRBJ1-6; 9 bases are shared with TRBD1. The CDR3 length is 14 residues. V lost 5 bases, J lost 10 bases, and 7 bases stayed unmatched. Per germline, CDR1 SGHRS and CDR2 YFSETQ. The chain's CDR3 is CASRVRQGDSPLHF. DNA for the CDR3: TGCGCCAGCAGAGTACGACAGGGGGACTCACCCCTCCACTTT.